What follows are 9 T cell receptor beta chains derived from one specimen sequenced in a study of CD8+ T cells in alopecia areata. RNA extraction was followed by reverse transcription into cDNA, which acted as the sequencing template. Only in-frame clones appear in the TCRdb table, and some are missing; sequencing was by immunoSEQ multiplex PCR. The table shows about 150,000 clones, with more than 45% occurring only once. The sequencing used CD8+ T cells sorted from blood, collected at week 0. All receptors derive from a human donor with alopecia areata.

This clone came up a few times. The chain employs TRBV14 and TRBJ1-1, with D uncertain. The ends were cut back, 6 bases at V and 0 bases at J, with 14 bases in the middle. Germline assignment: CDR1 SGHDN and CDR2 FVKESK. The CDR3 has 15 residues. CDR3 protein: CASSYGRSLNTEAFF. The CDR3 DNA is TGTGCCAGCAGTTACGGACGCAGCTTGAACACTGAAGCTTTCTTT.

This clone has a handful of counts. The chain is built from TRBV4-3 and TRBJ2-7; D gene unclear. The CDR3 covers 14 residues. V lost 1 base and J 3 bases, leaving 10 bases between the germline ends. CDR1 is LGHNA, CDR2 YSLEER, per germline. In DNA form, the CDR3 reads TGCGCCAGCAGCCAAGGAATAACCGTCTACGAGCAGTACTTC. Its translation: CASSQGITVYEQYF.

V usage is TRBV5-6 and J usage is TRBJ2-7; perhaps TRBD1 as D (5 bases). The CDR3 loop spans 13 amino acids. V was clipped by 0 bases and J by 5 bases, with 9 bases between them. In germline, CDR1 is SGHDT, CDR2 YYEEEE. CDR3 sequence: CASSLVPGNEQYF. The CDR3 region has the DNA TGTGCCAGCAGCTTGGTCCCAGGGAACGAGCAGTACTTC. Looking up the rest from reference TRBV5-6 and TRBJ2-7 gives the full variable domain: DAGVTQSPTHLIKTRGQQVTLRCSPKSGHDTVSWYQQALGQGPQFIFQYYEEEERQRGNFPDRFSGHQFPNYSSELNVNALLLGDSALYLCASSLVPGNEQYFGPGTRLTVT.

The chain has TRBV30 and TRBJ2-5; 11 nucleotides match TRBD2. The germline gives CDR1 GTSNPN, CDR2 SVGIG (reference sequence). CDR3 length equals 12 residues. J gave up 7 bases and V 5 bases, and 3 bases lay outside the gene matches. The CDR3 nucleotides are TGTGCCTGGTATCTAGCGGGGGGGACCCAGTACTTC. Protein sequence: CAWYLAGGTQYF.

V and J are TRBV9 and TRBJ1-1; D may be TRBD1 (5 bases). Trimming removed 6 bases at V and 7 bases at J, with 19 bases between. The CDR3 has 14 residues. CDR1 is SGDLS and CDR2 is YYNGEE in the germline V gene. The CDR3 spells CASNNGGTGFEAFF. The CDR3, as DNA: TGTGCCAGCAACAACGGGGGGACGGGATTTGAAGCTTTCTTT. Combining the CDR3 with reference TRBV9 and TRBJ1-1 gives the whole variable domain DSGVTQTPKHLITATGQRVTLRCSPRSGDLSVYWYQQSLDQGLQFLIQYYNGEERAKGNILERFSAQQFPDLHSELNLSSLELGDSALYFCASNNGGTGFEAFFGQGTRLTVV.

The chain links TRBV6-5 to TRBJ1-1; the D gene is possibly TRBD1 (6 bases). V dropped 2 bases and J dropped 11 bases, with 21 bases sitting between them. Germline V gene sequence: CDR1 MNHEY, CDR2 SVGAGI. The CDR3 sequence is 15 residues long. CDR3 amino acids: CASSYRGGSWADAFF. Written as DNA, the CDR3 is TGTGCCAGCAGTTACCGGGGGGGCTCATGGGCGGACGCTTTCTTT.

This chain uses TRBV4-1 with TRBJ2-7; perhaps TRBD1 as D (5 bases). This CDR3 spans 14 amino acids. From germline, CDR1 is MGHRA and CDR2 YSYEKL. V was cut by 0 bases and J by 5 bases, with 11 bases left in between. The CDR3 spells CASSQDPGRDEQYF. In DNA, the CDR3 is TGCGCCAGCAGCCAAGACCCCGGCAGGGACGAGCAGTACTTC.

This clone was seen a handful of times. The chain couples TRBV7-8 to TRBJ2-3; TRBD2 is a possible D gene (6 bases). With 1 base removed from V and 3 bases from J, the gap between germline ends came to 17 bases. Germline V CDR1 and CDR2: SGHVS, FQNEAQ. This CDR3 comprises 17 residues. CDR3 protein: CASSLVGTADTTDTQYF. CDR3 coding DNA: TGTGCCAGCAGCTTAGTGGGGACTGCTGATACAACAGATACGCAGTATTTT. The full variable domain, completed using reference TRBV7-8 and TRBJ2-3, is GAGVSQSPRYKVAKRGQDVALRCDPISGHVSLFWYQQALGQGPEFLTYFQNEAQLDKSGLPSDRFFAERPEGSVSTLKIQRTQQEDSAVYLCASSLVGTADTTDTQYFGPGTRLTVL.

The chain has TRBV28 and TRBJ1-2, with TRBD1 as a possible D gene (5 bases). Germline CDR1 and CDR2: MDHEN and SYDVKM. The CDR3 spans 14 residues. The germline V and J ends were trimmed by 1 base and 6 bases, with 12 bases remaining between them. The DNA for the CDR3 is TGTGCCAGCAGTTTATCCCAGGACACGGATGGCTACACCTTC. This translates into CASSLSQDTDGYTF.